Listed below are T cell receptor beta chains from one sample, sequenced in a study of shared clonotypes between healthy human individuals. Generated by immunoSEQ multiplex PCR, the TCRdb table keeps only in-frame clones and is missing some. Here the sample spans millions of clones, 95% being singletons. Material for sequencing was naive CD4+ T cells sorted from blood. These receptors originate from a man aged 18 to 35 in good health. Each CDR3 is given with its conserved first and last residue. Fields, in order: clone size, D gene, J gene, V gene, CDR3 DNA, CDR3 protein. D genes are given only for firm matches. The size field is filled for only some rows; it gives once, few, many or a size class.

-	-	TRBJ2-3	TRBV9	TGTGCCAGCAGCTCTTCTATCACAGATACGCAGTATTTT	CASSSSITDTQYF
-	-	TRBJ1-1	TRBV19	TGTGCCACTTCGGGACGGCTTGAAGCTTTCTTT	CATSGRLEAFF
-	-	TRBJ2-1	TRBV19	TGTGCCAGTAGATCTGACCCTAGCGCCAATGAGCAGTTCTTC	CASRSDPSANEQFF
-	-	TRBJ2-7	TRBV5-1	TGCGCCAGCAGCTTTGATCAGCAACCACCCTACGAGCAGTACTTC	CASSFDQQPPYEQYF
-	-	TRBJ2-5	TRBV7-9	TGTGCCAGCAGCTTAGCGGGATTAGAGACCCAGTACTTC	CASSLAGLETQYF
-	-	TRBJ2-2	TRBV6-1	TGTGCCAGCAGTGTGAGTCTAGCAGGGGGGACCGGGGAGCTGTTTTTT	CASSVSLAGGTGELFF
-	-	TRBJ2-1	TRBV10-2	TGCGCCAGCAGGGAAGGACTCATTGAGCAGTTCTTC	CASREGLIEQFF
-	TRBD2	TRBJ2-1	TRBV6-1	TGTGCCAGCGAGCGGGGGGACACCTACAATGAGCAGTTCTTC	CASERGDTYNEQFF
-	-	TRBJ1-4	TRBV5-8	TGTGCCAGCAGCCCCCCCCCGGGACATTTAGCTAATGAAAAACTGTTTTTT	CASSPPPGHLANEKLFF
-	-	TRBJ2-6	TRBV5-3	TGTGCCAGAAGCTTGGGACAGTCGTGCTCTGGGGCCAACGTCCTGACTTTC	CARSLGQSCSGANVLTF
-	-	TRBJ2-3	TRBV5-1	TGCGCCAGCAGCCTGGGGACACCAAGCACAGATACGCAGTATTTT	CASSLGTPSTDTQYF
-	-	TRBJ2-7	TRBV5-1	TGCGCCAGCAGCATATTGTCCGGGGCTTCCTACGAGCAGTACTTC	CASSILSGASYEQYF
-	-	TRBJ1-2	TRBV25-1	TGTGCCAGCAGTGAATACCCAGGCTTCTATGGCTACACCTTC	CASSEYPGFYGYTF
-	TRBD1	TRBJ2-5	TRBV7-9	TGTGCCAGCAGCTTAGTGGGACAGCAAGAGACCCAGTACTTC	CASSLVGQQETQYF
once	TRBD1	TRBJ2-1	TRBV7-9	TGTGCCAGCAGCCTGGGACAGGGGCCGATGGATGAGCAGTTCTTC	CASSLGQGPMDEQFF
-	TRBD1	TRBJ2-7	TRBV6-5	TGTGCCAGCAGTAGATCGGGACAGGGTCTCTACTTC	CASSRSGQGLYF
once	-	TRBJ2-2	TRBV18	TGTGCCAGCTCACCCAGATCCGGGGAGCTGTTTTTT	CASSPRSGELFF
-	-	TRBJ1-5	TRBV7-9	TGTGCCAGCAGCCACGACGGCGGTCCCAGCAATCAGCCCCAGCATTTT	CASSHDGGPSNQPQHF
-	-	TRBJ1-6	TRBV7-9	TGTGCCAGCAGCTTATCGGTCACAAGCTCCTATAATTCACCCCTCCACTTT	CASSLSVTSSYNSPLHF
-	-	TRBJ2-4	TRBV14	TGTGCCAGCAGCCAAGGTCTCAGCACAGCCAAAAACATTCAGTACTTC	CASSQGLSTAKNIQYF
few	-	TRBJ1-1	TRBV6-1	TGTGCCAGCAGTGGACAGGTGAACACTGAAGCTTTCTTT	CASSGQVNTEAFF
-	-	TRBJ2-5	TRBV7-9	TGTGCCAGCAGCCGGATCGAGGGCCTACAAGAGACCCAGTACTTC	CASSRIEGLQETQYF
-	TRBD1	TRBJ1-5	TRBV19	TGTGCCAGTAGCGATACAGGGGATAGCAATCAGCCCCAGCATTTT	CASSDTGDSNQPQHF
-	-	TRBJ2-7	TRBV10-3	TGTGCCATCAAGAACCAGGGAAAGGACATCGAGCAGTACTTC	CAIKNQGKDIEQYF
-	-	TRBJ1-2	TRBV30	TGTGCCTGGAGTGAGGGGGCTAACTATGGCTACACCTTC	CAWSEGANYGYTF
once	-	TRBJ2-1	TRBV9	TGTGCCAGCAGCGTTGACGCGGGTAGTCTCTGGACCTACAATGAGCAGTTCTTC	CASSVDAGSLWTYNEQFF
-	-	TRBJ2-3	TRBV5-1	TGCGCCAGCAGCTCTGGGACCTTCACAGATACGCAGTATTTT	CASSSGTFTDTQYF
-	TRBD1	TRBJ1-2	TRBV7-3	TGTGCCAGCAGCTTAACAGCAGGGGGGAATGGCTACACCTTC	CASSLTAGGNGYTF
-	-	TRBJ1-1	TRBV6-5	TGTGCCAGCAGAGAGGACCGACGGAACACTGAAGCTTTCTTT	CASREDRRNTEAFF
-	-	TRBJ2-3	TRBV2	TGTGCCAGCGGAGTGGAGGATACGCAGTATTTT	CASGVEDTQYF
-	TRBD1	TRBJ2-7	TRBV30	TGTGCCTGGAGGGTCAGGACAGGGGTTACCTACGAGCAGTACTTC	CAWRVRTGVTYEQYF
-	-	TRBJ1-2	TRBV10-3	TGTGCCATCAGCCTAGACGGGTTGCGGTATGGCTACACCTTC	CAISLDGLRYGYTF
-	TRBD2	TRBJ2-1	TRBV10-1	TGCGCCAGCAGTGACGGCGGGAGTAGGTACAATGAGCAGTTCTTC	CASSDGGSRYNEQFF
-	TRBD1	TRBJ2-7	TRBV4-1	TGCGCCAGCAGCTTCGGGACAGCAAGCTCCTACGAGCAGTACTTC	CASSFGTASSYEQYF
-	-	TRBJ2-3	TRBV7-9	TGTGCCAGCTGGGGCCGCTCCACAGATACGCAGTATTTT	CASWGRSTDTQYF
-	-	TRBJ1-1	TRBV6-5	TGTGCCAGCACAGGGACGGGCGGAGAGACTGAAGCTTTCTTT	CASTGTGGETEAFF
once	TRBD2	TRBJ2-7	TRBV5-4	TGTGCCAGCAGCGACGGGCTAGCGGCCTCCTACGAGCAGTACTTC	CASSDGLAASYEQYF
-	-	TRBJ2-5	TRBV7-3	TGTGCCAGCAGCCCCGGGCCCTCCCCAGAGACCCAGTACTTC	CASSPGPSPETQYF
-	-	TRBJ1-2	TRBV13	TGTGCCAGCAGCTTAGGGCCATCGGGCTACACCTTC	CASSLGPSGYTF
-	TRBD1	TRBJ1-4	TRBV12-5	TGTGCTAGTGGTCTGACAGGGGGTAACGGAAAACTGTTTTTT	CASGLTGGNGKLFF
-	TRBD1	TRBJ2-7	TRBV4-1	TGCGCCAGCAGCCACGACAGGGGGTACGAGCAGTACTTC	CASSHDRGYEQYF
-	-	TRBJ1-5	TRBV7-2	TGTGCCAGCAGCTTAGTGGGCGTGTATAGCAATCAGCCCCAGCATTTT	CASSLVGVYSNQPQHF
-	-	TRBJ2-1	TRBV10-3	TGTGCCACCCTCGGGGGCCTTTACAATGAGCAGTTCTTC	CATLGGLYNEQFF
-	TRBD1	TRBJ1-1	TRBV28	TGTGCCAGCCGACGGGACAGGGGGCGATGGACTGAAGCTTTCTTT	CASRRDRGRWTEAFF
-	TRBD1	TRBJ1-1	TRBV30	TGTGCCTGGAGTGTAGGTCGGACAGGCGGAACTGAAGCTTTCTTT	CAWSVGRTGGTEAFF
-	TRBD1	TRBJ1-1	TRBV5-4	TGTGCCAGCAGCCGGACAGGGTTCACTGAAGCTTTCTTT	CASSRTGFTEAFF
-	TRBD1	TRBJ1-2	TRBV25-1	TGTGCCAGCAGTGAGACAGGGGGTCCCTCCTATGGCTACACCTTC	CASSETGGPSYGYTF
-	-	TRBJ2-2	TRBV21-1	TGTGCCAGCAGCAAAGCGAAGACTAGTGTGAACACCGGGGAGCTGTTTTTT	CASSKAKTSVNTGELFF
-	TRBD1	TRBJ1-1	TRBV10-3	TGTGCCATCAGTGTCGGGACAGGGGCCGAAGCTTTCTTT	CAISVGTGAEAFF
-	TRBD1	TRBJ1-6	TRBV19	TGTGCCAGTAACGACAGGGACTTAGATAATTCACCCCTCCACTTT	CASNDRDLDNSPLHF
-	-	TRBJ2-2	TRBV2	TGTGCCAGCGAATATTCCGGGGAGCTGTTTTTT	CASEYSGELFF
-	-	TRBJ1-1	TRBV7-2	TGTGCCAGCAGCGCTCTATGGAAGGTCAACACTGAAGCTTTCTTT	CASSALWKVNTEAFF
-	TRBD2	TRBJ2-3	TRBV9	TGTGCCAGCAGCGTAGATCTAGCGGGAGGGCATCCTTCAGATACGCAGTATTTT	CASSVDLAGGHPSDTQYF